This section outlines one T cell receptor (beta chain) sequence together with its context. This entry comes from a study of T cells expressing NK-cell markers. TCR beta cDNA was made by 5'RACE template switching with UMIs. TCRdb reprocessed the 5' RACE reads, keeping one entry per CDR3 protein, no DNA. This listing includes about 260,000 distinct CDR3 sequences. The germline CDR1 and CDR2 sequences are SGHRS and YFSETQ. This CDR3 is 14 amino acids long. This receptor was identified in a woman aged 18-70 years in good health. Sequencing was carried out using blood T cells: a sorted CD56 or NKG2C T cell subset, CD4+ or CD8+ T cells, or bulk PBMC T cells (not recorded which). J is TRBJ1-2 and V is TRBV5-1. The CDR3 sequence: CASSSRTSNYGYTF.